The rows below give T cell receptor beta chains drawn from one sample of a study of cytomegalovirus exposure and HLA in healthy donors. Libraries were prepared by immunoSEQ multiplex PCR; TCRdb keeps only in-frame clonotypes and omits some of them. This sample yields about 150,000 clones, of which roughly four fifths are seen a single time; 6% to 8.5% belongs to the top ten. The sequenced sample consisted of PBMCs. The receptors shown here come from a man aged 30 to 45 in good health and CMV-seronegative. Both conserved end residues are part of each CDR3. A D gene is named only where the DNA matches it firmly. Clone size is not always given. Where it is, it says once, few, many or a class for expanded clones.

j_gene,abundance,len,v_gene,d_gene,CDR3aa,CDR3nt
TRBJ2-1,-,15,TRBV6-5,TRBD1,CASSTYRGPDNEQFF,TGTGCCAGCAGTACTTACAGGGGCCCGGACAATGAGCAGTTCTTC
TRBJ1-5,-,14,TRBV6-1,-,CASWQGYSNQPQHF,TGTGCCAGCTGGCAGGGTTATAGCAATCAGCCCCAGCATTTT
TRBJ1-1,-,13,TRBV29-1,-,CSASQGQNTEAFF,TGCAGCGCATCACAGGGCCAGAACACTGAAGCTTTCTTT
TRBJ1-2,few,15,TRBV5-4,TRBD1,CASSSGQGIGDGYTF,TGTGCCAGCAGCTCCGGACAGGGAATAGGAGATGGCTACACCTTC
TRBJ2-5,-,17,TRBV27,TRBD1,CASSYARGQAFQETQYF,TGTGCCAGCAGTTACGCTCGGGGACAGGCTTTTCAAGAGACCCAGTACTTC
TRBJ2-7,-,14,TRBV10-3,-,CAISGQDSSYEQYF,TGTGCCATCAGTGGACAGGACTCTTCCTACGAGCAGTACTTC
TRBJ2-2,-,14,TRBV11-2,-,CASSSSRASGELFF,TGTGCCAGCAGCTCCTCTAGAGCGTCCGGGGAGCTGTTTTTT
TRBJ1-1,-,17,TRBV5-3,TRBD1,CARSPAFETGGNTEAFF,TGTGCCAGAAGCCCAGCTTTCGAGACAGGGGGGAACACTGAAGCTTTCTTT
TRBJ1-1,-,13,TRBV18,-,CASSPAGNTEAFF,TGTGCCAGCTCACCGGCAGGGAACACTGAAGCTTTCTTT
TRBJ1-4,-,14,TRBV6-1,-,CASTQRGIGEKLFF,TGTGCCAGCACCCAACGGGGGATCGGTGAAAAACTGTTTTTT
TRBJ1-3,few,16,TRBV7-9,-,CASSLGQSSSGNTIYF,TGTGCCAGCAGCTTAGGACAGTCGAGCTCTGGAAACACCATATATTTT
TRBJ2-3,-,13,TRBV19,TRBD2,CASRGLAEDTQYF,TGTGCCAGTAGGGGACTAGCGGAAGATACGCAGTATTTT
TRBJ2-7,-,15,TRBV5-4,TRBD2,CASSNPAGDPYEQYF,TGCGCCAGCAGCAACCCAGCGGGGGACCCCTACGAGCAGTACTTC
TRBJ2-7,-,14,TRBV11-2,-,CASSLKSVLVEQYF,TGTGCCAGCAGCTTAAAAAGCGTCCTGGTCGAGCAGTACTTC
TRBJ2-5,-,17,TRBV7-2,TRBD2,CASSLGYAGGFKETQYF,TGTGCCAGCAGCTTAGGGTATGCGGGGGGGTTCAAAGAGACCCAGTACTTC
TRBJ1-1,-,15,TRBV7-9,-,CASSLRAAGDTEAFF,TGTGCCAGCAGCTTACGTGCGGCCGGGGACACTGAAGCTTTCTTT
TRBJ1-6,-,15,TRBV7-3,TRBD1,CASSFTGGVGSPLHF,TGTGCCAGCAGCTTTACAGGGGGGGTAGGTTCACCCCTCCACTTT
TRBJ2-5,-,14,TRBV18,-,CASSPSGPVETQYF,TGTGCCAGCTCACCTTCAGGGCCAGTAGAGACCCAGTACTTC
TRBJ2-1,-,17,TRBV4-1,-,CASSLWGRGSPNNEQFF,TGCGCCAGCAGCCTCTGGGGTAGAGGGTCCCCCAACAATGAGCAGTTCTTC
TRBJ1-2,-,13,TRBV6-5,-,CASSLDSNYGYTF,TGTGCCAGCAGCCTGGACAGTAACTATGGCTACACCTTC
TRBJ1-2,once,13,TRBV6-6,-,CASSPGWMEGYTF,TGTGCCAGCAGCCCCGGCTGGATGGAGGGCTACACCTTC
TRBJ1-1,-,16,TRBV4-1,-,CASSQGRGGSNTEAFF,TGCGCCAGCAGCCAAGGGAGGGGGGGCTCGAACACTGAAGCTTTCTTT
TRBJ1-3,-,13,TRBV30,-,CAWSVNGRNTIYF,TGTGCCTGGAGTGTAAACGGTAGAAACACCATATATTTT
TRBJ2-4,-,17,TRBV27,-,CASSSTAGWESKNSQYF,TGTGCCAGCAGTTCGACCGCAGGGTGGGAATCCAAAAACAGTCAGTACTTC